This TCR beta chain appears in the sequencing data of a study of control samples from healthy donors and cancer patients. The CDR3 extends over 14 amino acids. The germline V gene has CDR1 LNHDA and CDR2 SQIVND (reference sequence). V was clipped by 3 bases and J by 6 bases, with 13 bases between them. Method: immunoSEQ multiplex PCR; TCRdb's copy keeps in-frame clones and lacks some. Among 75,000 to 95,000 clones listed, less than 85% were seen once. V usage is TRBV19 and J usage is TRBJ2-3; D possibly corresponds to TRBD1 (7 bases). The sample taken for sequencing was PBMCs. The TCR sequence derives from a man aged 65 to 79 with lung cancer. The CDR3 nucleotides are TGTGCCAGTAGTATTCAGGGGGGTAGGGATACGCAGTATTTT. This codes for CASSIQGGRDTQYF.